These T cell receptor beta chains were read from a single sample in a study of T cells expressing NK-cell markers. For each CDR3 protein, TCRdb gives one entry from its re-call of the 5' RACE reads, without DNA. Recorded for this sample: some 600,000 distinct CDR3 sequences. The source material was blood T cells: a sorted CD56 or NKG2C T cell subset, CD4+ or CD8+ T cells, or bulk PBMC T cells (not recorded which). The source is a man between 18 and 29 years old in good health. Both conserved end residues are part of each CDR3.

v_gene: TRBV28; j_gene: TRBJ2-3; CDR3aa: CASSTPRLVTDTQYF
v_gene: TRBV6-6; j_gene: TRBJ2-5; CDR3aa: CASSDRAQETQYF
v_gene: TRBV20-1; j_gene: TRBJ1-1; CDR3aa: CSAPRPDRLNTEAFF
v_gene: TRBV3-1; j_gene: TRBJ2-1; CDR3aa: CASSPWETGDEQFF
v_gene: TRBV11-2; j_gene: TRBJ2-3; CDR3aa: CAFQGKRRDTQYF
v_gene: TRBV6-6; j_gene: TRBJ1-6; CDR3aa: CASSQYRGSNSPLHF
v_gene: TRBV19; j_gene: TRBJ1-1; CDR3aa: CATREGSRMNTEAFF
v_gene: TRBV20-1; j_gene: TRBJ1-3; CDR3aa: CSARRGQGESGNTIYF
v_gene: TRBV5-4; j_gene: TRBJ2-3; CDR3aa: CASSLTEDTQYF
v_gene: TRBV6-2/TRBV6-3; j_gene: TRBJ2-7; CDR3aa: CATKGRTYEQYF
v_gene: TRBV27; j_gene: TRBJ1-5; CDR3aa: CASRQTLTGNQPQHF
v_gene: TRBV25-1; j_gene: TRBJ1-4; CDR3aa: CASSDGNDEKLFF
v_gene: TRBV20-1; j_gene: TRBJ1-1; CDR3aa: CSARSKGGLNTEAFF
v_gene: TRBV5-5; j_gene: TRBJ2-4; CDR3aa: CASNSGLAENIQYF
v_gene: TRBV9; j_gene: TRBJ2-1; CDR3aa: CASSATGTRSFYNEQFF
v_gene: TRBV20-1; j_gene: TRBJ2-7; CDR3aa: CSAVPGTSGNYEQYF
v_gene: TRBV12-3/TRBV12-4; j_gene: TRBJ2-5; CDR3aa: CASSLRVLTQYF